A selection of T cell receptor beta chains follows, all from one sample in a study of blood T cell repertoires in COVID-19. Sequencing used immunoSEQ multiplex PCR; TCRdb keeps in-frame clones, though not all of them. The data show around 150,000 clones, about 90% seen once. Sequenced material: peripheral blood. Receptors originate from a woman aged 55-75 years with active or convalescent COVID-19. The CDR3 runs from the conserved cysteine through the conserved F or W. Fields, in order: clone size, D gene, J gene, V gene, CDR3 protein, CDR3 DNA. The D gene is left open where the match is weak. Clone size appears in some rows only: once, few, many, or a class for an expanded clone.

.	.	TRBJ1-2	TRBV2	CASSNEQAYGYTF	TGTGCCAGCAGTAATGAACAGGCCTATGGCTACACCTTC
.	TRBD1	TRBJ1-5	TRBV13	CASSLDQGAQHF	TGTGCCAGCAGCTTGGACCAGGGGGCCCAGCATTTT
.	.	TRBJ2-7	TRBV14	CASSQDRGTFYEQYF	TGTGCCAGCAGCCAAGACAGGGGAACTTTCTACGAGCAGTACTTC
.	TRBD1	TRBJ2-7	TRBV7-2	CASRTWTGTISYEQYF	TGTGCCAGCAGGACCTGGACAGGGACAATATCCTACGAGCAGTACTTC
.	.	TRBJ1-2	TRBV19	CASSIPAREGRERGYTF	TGTGCCAGTAGTATACCGGCGCGGGAGGGGAGGGAACGGGGCTACACCTTC
.	.	TRBJ1-6	TRBV6-5	CASSYSSGLAQTPLHF	TGTGCCAGCAGTTACTCCTCAGGGTTAGCTCAGACACCCCTCCACTTT
.	TRBD2	TRBJ2-4	TRBV11-2	CASSLPTGGGSKNIQYF	TGTGCCAGCAGCTTACCCACGGGCGGGGGGTCCAAAAACATTCAGTACTTC
.	TRBD1	TRBJ1-1	TRBV11-2	CASSLTGGFSEAFF	TGTGCCAGCAGCTTAACAGGGGGCTTTAGTGAAGCTTTCTTT
once	TRBD1	TRBJ1-2	TRBV9	CASSADGTANYGYTF	TGTGCCAGCAGCGCGGACGGGACAGCCAACTATGGCTACACCTTC
.	.	TRBJ1-2	TRBV3-1/TRBV3-2	CASSQEGWRGGGYTF	TGTGCCAGCAGCCAAGAGGGCTGGAGGGGAGGAGGCTACACCTTC
.	.	TRBJ1-2	TRBV19	CASSPWIGDAGAYGYTF	TGTGCCAGTAGTCCCTGGATCGGGGACGCAGGGGCTTATGGCTACACCTTC
once	TRBD1	TRBJ2-2	TRBV19	CASSMGTGGLSGELFF	TGTGCCAGTAGTATGGGGACAGGGGGCTTGTCCGGGGAGCTGTTTTTT
.	.	TRBJ1-6	TRBV7-3	CANPGGDREKCGDSPLHF	TGTGCCAACCCTGGCGGGGATCGGGAAAAGTGTGGTGATTCACCCCTCCACTTT
once	.	TRBJ1-2	TRBV4-3	CASSQDRWTADYGYTF	TGCGCCAGCAGCCAAGATCGATGGACAGCCGACTATGGCTACACCTTC
.	.	TRBJ2-2	TRBV4-1	CASSQAWGANTGELFF	TGCGCCAGCAGCCAAGCGTGGGGGGCGAACACCGGGGAGCTGTTTTTT
.	.	TRBJ2-7	TRBV19	CASSISSGYEQYF	TGTGCCAGTAGTATTAGCAGTGGATACGAGCAGTACTTC
.	TRBD1	TRBJ2-7	TRBV19	CASSDRGSYEQYF	TGTGCCAGTAGTGACAGGGGATCCTACGAGCAGTACTTC
.	TRBD2	TRBJ2-1	TRBV11-2	CASVGEGVEQFF	TGTGCCAGCGTCGGGGAGGGCGTTGAGCAGTTCTTC
few	.	TRBJ1-2	TRBV6-1	CASSESAGYPNYGYTF	TGTGCCAGCAGTGAATCCGCAGGGTACCCTAACTATGGCTACACCTTC
.	.	TRBJ1-2	TRBV6-2/TRBV6-3	CASSSRGYTF	TGTGCCAGCAGCTCTCGTGGCTACACCTTC
.	.	TRBJ1-1	TRBV3-1/TRBV3-2	CASSQDSTGLAFF	TGTGCCAGCAGCCAAGATTCAACGGGGTTGGCTTTCTTT
.	.	TRBJ2-1	TRBV3-1/TRBV3-2	CASSQGGEVYNEQFF	TGTGCCAGCAGCCAAGGCGGGGAGGTATACAATGAGCAGTTCTTC
few	.	TRBJ1-3	TRBV4-1	CASSPGQLSGNTIYF	TGCGCCAGCAGCCCCGGACAGTTATCAGGAAACACCATATATTTT
.	TRBD2	TRBJ2-7	TRBV7-9	CASSLGGGTYEQYF	TGTGCCAGCAGCTTAGGCGGGGGTACCTACGAGCAGTACTTC
.	.	TRBJ2-7	TRBV7-8	CASSLDISSYEQYF	TGTGCCAGCAGCTTAGACATTTCCTCCTACGAGCAGTACTTC
.	TRBD1	TRBJ1-5	TRBV7-6	CASSSGQGSNQPQHF	TGTGCCAGCAGCTCCGGACAGGGTAGCAATCAGCCCCAGCATTTT
.	.	TRBJ2-3	TRBV4-3	CASSGWRSDTQYF	TGCGCCAGCAGCGGCTGGAGGTCCGATACGCAGTATTTT
.	TRBD1	TRBJ1-6	TRBV4-3	CASSPTGGAGSPLHF	TGCGCCAGCAGCCCGACAGGGGGCGCGGGTTCACCCCTCCACTTT
.	.	TRBJ2-5	TRBV6-5	CASSDYLQETQYF	TGTGCCAGCAGCGACTACCTCCAAGAGACCCAGTACTTC
.	.	TRBJ2-4	TRBV5-5	CASSWGDREANIQYF	TGTGCCAGCAGCTGGGGAGACAGGGAGGCAAACATTCAGTACTTC
.	TRBD2	TRBJ2-1	TRBV5-1	CASSLETSGGAYNEQFF	TGCGCCAGCAGCTTGGAGACTAGCGGGGGCGCTTACAATGAGCAGTTCTTC
.	.	TRBJ1-2	TRBV15	CATSRQSNYGYTF	TGTGCCACCAGCAGACAGTCGAACTATGGCTACACCTTC
.	.	TRBJ2-3	TRBV19	CASSGLPAGSSRRDTQYF	TGTGCCAGTAGTGGGCTACCGGCGGGATCCTCCAGGAGAGATACGCAGTATTTT
.	.	TRBJ1-1	TRBV10-3	CAIKGGKGTEAFF	TGTGCCATCAAAGGGGGTAAGGGCACTGAAGCTTTCTTT
.	TRBD1	TRBJ1-2	TRBV7-2	CASSLRSGGFDGYTF	TGTGCCAGCAGCCTTAGGTCAGGGGGATTTGATGGCTACACCTTC
.	TRBD1	TRBJ1-2	TRBV3-1/TRBV3-2	CASSQRYRQGRYTF	TGTGCCAGCAGCCAGAGATACCGACAGGGGCGCTACACCTTC
.	TRBD2	TRBJ2-5	TRBV6-6	CASLTSGGETQYF	TGTGCCAGCTTAACTAGCGGGGGTGAGACCCAGTACTTC
.	.	TRBJ1-3	TRBV14	CASSQYAGSGNTIYF	TGTGCCAGCAGCCAATATGCGGGGTCCGGAAACACCATATATTTT
once	TRBD2	TRBJ2-5	TRBV7-2	CASSRGSGGATQYF	TGTGCCAGCAGCCGTGGGAGCGGGGGGGCGACCCAGTACTTC
few	.	TRBJ2-3	TRBV12-3/TRBV12-4	CASSALADTQYF	TGTGCCAGCAGCGCACTAGCAGATACGCAGTATTTT
.	.	TRBJ1-3	TRBV10-3	CAISEVDSSGNTIYF	TGTGCCATCAGTGAAGTGGACAGCTCTGGAAACACCATATATTTT
.	TRBD1	TRBJ1-2	TRBV18	CASSPPMRGPEPPNYGYTF	TGTGCCAGCTCACCACCTATGAGGGGGCCAGAACCTCCGAACTATGGCTACACCTTC
.	.	TRBJ2-1	TRBV14	CASSQVLANEQFF	TGTGCCAGCAGCCAAGTGCTAGCCAATGAGCAGTTCTTC
.	.	TRBJ2-1	TRBV7-3	CASSLSGNEQFF	TGTGCCAGCAGCCTCAGCGGAAATGAGCAGTTCTTC
once	.	TRBJ2-1	TRBV6-1	CASSDGTPGEQFF	TGTGCCAGCAGTGACGGGACTCCTGGGGAGCAGTTCTTC
.	.	TRBJ1-2	TRBV5-5	CASSPSGDYGYTF	TGTGCCAGCAGCCCCTCAGGGGACTATGGCTACACCTTC
.	.	TRBJ1-3	TRBV15	CATSRVTEGVGNTIYF	TGTGCCACCAGCAGAGTAACAGAGGGGGTTGGAAACACCATATATTTT
once	TRBD1	TRBJ1-2	TRBV7-8	CASSKRTGDGYTF	TGTGCCAGCAGCAAACGGACAGGGGATGGCTACACCTTC
.	.	TRBJ2-5	TRBV24-1	CATSDSYQETQYF	TGTGCCACCAGTGACTCGTACCAAGAGACCCAGTACTTC
.	.	TRBJ1-6	TRBV6-5	CASSYGGATSPLHF	TGTGCCAGCAGTTACGGTGGGGCCACTTCACCCCTCCACTTT
.	.	TRBJ1-6	TRBV2	CASLQGSHSPLHF	TGTGCCAGTCTACAGGGTTCCCATTCACCCCTCCACTTT
.	TRBD1	TRBJ1-6	TRBV10-1	CASSESPPWTGYEANSPLHF	TGCGCCAGCAGTGAGTCACCGCCTTGGACAGGGTATGAGGCTAATTCACCCCTCCACTTT
.	.	TRBJ2-7	TRBV21-1	CASSIPDRVGYF	TGTGCCAGCAGCATCCCGGACAGGGTGGGGTACTTC
.	.	TRBJ2-3	TRBV5-6	CASSLPADTQYF	TGTGCCAGCAGCTTGCCAGCAGATACGCAGTATTTT
.	.	TRBJ2-2	TRBV6-2/TRBV6-3	CASSDRGARTGELFF	TGTGCCAGCAGTGATCGGGGGGCCCGGACCGGGGAGCTGTTTTTT
.	.	TRBJ2-7	TRBV21-1	CASSRDREEKVGYEQYF	TGTGCCAGCAGCAGAGACAGGGAAGAGAAGGTTGGCTACGAGCAGTACTTC
.	TRBD2	TRBJ2-7	TRBV27	CASSLIAGGLYEQYF	TGTGCCAGCAGTTTAATAGCGGGGGGCCTATACGAGCAGTACTTC
.	.	TRBJ1-2	TRBV3-1/TRBV3-2	CASSQRFRTTVGFHGYTF	TGTGCCAGCAGCCAAAGATTCCGGACTACTGTAGGTTTTCATGGCTACACCTTC